The source of this T cell receptor beta chain is a study of control samples from healthy donors and cancer patients. Libraries were prepared by immunoSEQ multiplex PCR; TCRdb keeps only in-frame clonotypes and omits some of them. Here the sample spans 390,000 or so clones, 80% to 95% being singletons. Trimming took off 6 bases at V and 0 bases at J, with 14 bases between the two ends. Germline V CDR1 and CDR2: MNHEY, SMNVEV (reference sequence). The CDR3 consists of 16 residues. This receptor was obtained from a man aged 40-55 years with head and neck cancer. The sequencing input was PBMCs. The chain uses TRBV27 and TRBJ2-2; no clear D gene. The CDR3 DNA follows: TGTGCCAGCAGGACTTCAGAGCCTTCGAACACCGGGGAGCTGTTTTTT. This translates into CASRTSEPSNTGELFF.